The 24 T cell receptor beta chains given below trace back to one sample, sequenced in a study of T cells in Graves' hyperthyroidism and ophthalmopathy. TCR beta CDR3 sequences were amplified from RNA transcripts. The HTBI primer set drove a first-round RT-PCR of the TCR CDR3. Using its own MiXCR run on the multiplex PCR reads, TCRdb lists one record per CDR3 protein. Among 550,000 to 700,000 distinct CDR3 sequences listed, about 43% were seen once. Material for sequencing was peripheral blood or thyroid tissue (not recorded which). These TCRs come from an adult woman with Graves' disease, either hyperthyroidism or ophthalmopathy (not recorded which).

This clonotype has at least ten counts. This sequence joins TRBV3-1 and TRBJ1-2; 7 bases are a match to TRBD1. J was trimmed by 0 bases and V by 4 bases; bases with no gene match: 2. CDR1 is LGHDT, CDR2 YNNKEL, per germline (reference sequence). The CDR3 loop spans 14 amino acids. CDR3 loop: CASSRQGANYGYTF. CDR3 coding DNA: TGTGCCAGCAGCCGACAGGGAGCTAACTATGGCTACACCTTC.

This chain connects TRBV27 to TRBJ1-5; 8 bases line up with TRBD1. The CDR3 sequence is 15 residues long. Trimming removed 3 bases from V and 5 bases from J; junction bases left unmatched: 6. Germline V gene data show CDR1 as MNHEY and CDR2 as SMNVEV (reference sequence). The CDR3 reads CASSFDRGDDQPQHF. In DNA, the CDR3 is TGTGCCAGCAGTTTCGACAGGGGAGATGATCAGCCCCAGCATTTT.

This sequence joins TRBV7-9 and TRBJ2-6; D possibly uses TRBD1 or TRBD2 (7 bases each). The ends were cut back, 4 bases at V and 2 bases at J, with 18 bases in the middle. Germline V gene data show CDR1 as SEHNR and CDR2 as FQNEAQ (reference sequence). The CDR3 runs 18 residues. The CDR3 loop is CASSSNRGGLAGANVLTF. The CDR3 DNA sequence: TGTGCCAGCAGCTCAAACAGGGGAGGGTTGGCTGGGGCCAACGTCCTGACTTTC. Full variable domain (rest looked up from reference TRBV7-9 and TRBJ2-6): DTGVSQNPRHKITKRGQNVTFRCDPISEHNRLYWYRQTLGQGPEFLTYFQNEAQLEKSRLLSDRFSAERPKGSFSTLEIQRTEQGDSAMYLCASSSNRGGLAGANVLTFGAGSRLTVL.

The CDR3 protein is CASSLRDKANNSPLHF. CDR3 coding DNA: TGTGCCAGCAGCTTAAGGGACAAGGCTAATAATTCACCCCTCCACTTT. The chain joins TRBV7-9 to TRBJ1-6, with a weak D call TRBD1 (6 bases). CDR1 and CDR2 from the germline V gene are SEHNR and FQNEAQ (reference sequence). Trimming pared 2 bases from V and 5 bases from J, leaving 13 bases between. The CDR3 runs to 16 residues.

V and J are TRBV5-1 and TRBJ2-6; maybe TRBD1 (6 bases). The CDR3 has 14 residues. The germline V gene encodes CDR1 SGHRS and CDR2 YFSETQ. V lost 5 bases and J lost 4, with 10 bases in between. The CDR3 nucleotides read TGCGCCAGCAGACCAGGGGAAGGGGCCAACGTCCTGACTTTC. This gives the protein CASRPGEGANVLTF. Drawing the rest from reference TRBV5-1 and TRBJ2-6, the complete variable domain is KAGVTQTPRYLIKTRGQQVTLSCSPISGHRSVSWYQQTPGQGLQFLFEYFSETQRNKGNFPGRFSGRQFSNSRSEMNVSTLELGDSALYLCASRPGEGANVLTFGAGSRLTVL.

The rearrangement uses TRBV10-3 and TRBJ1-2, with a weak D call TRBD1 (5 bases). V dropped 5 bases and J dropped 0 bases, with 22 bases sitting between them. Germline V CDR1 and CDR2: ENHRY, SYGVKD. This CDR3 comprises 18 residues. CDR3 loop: CAISPGYGTEKANYGYTF. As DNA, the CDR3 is TGTGCCATCAGTCCAGGCTACGGGACGGAAAAAGCTAACTATGGCTACACCTTC.

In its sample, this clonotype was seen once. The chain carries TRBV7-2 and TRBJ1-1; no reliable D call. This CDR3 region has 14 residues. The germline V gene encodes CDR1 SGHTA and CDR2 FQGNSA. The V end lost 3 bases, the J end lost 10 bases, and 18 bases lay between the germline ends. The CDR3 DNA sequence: TGTGCCAGCAGCTTCACACTAGATCTCTTGGGAGCTTTCTTT. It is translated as CASSFTLDLLGAFF.

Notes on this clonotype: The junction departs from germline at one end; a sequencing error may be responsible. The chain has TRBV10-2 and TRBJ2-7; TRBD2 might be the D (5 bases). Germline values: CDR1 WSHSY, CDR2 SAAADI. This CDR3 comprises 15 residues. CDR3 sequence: CAISESEDLAYEQYF. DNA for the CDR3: TGCGCCATCAGTGAGTCGGAGGACCTCGCTTACGAGCAGTACTTC.

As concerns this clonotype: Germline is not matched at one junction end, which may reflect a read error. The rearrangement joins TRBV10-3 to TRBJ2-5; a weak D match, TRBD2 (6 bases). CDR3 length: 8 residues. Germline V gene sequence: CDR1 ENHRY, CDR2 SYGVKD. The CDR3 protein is CAISGGEF. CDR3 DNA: TGTGCCATCAGTGGGGGGGAATTC.

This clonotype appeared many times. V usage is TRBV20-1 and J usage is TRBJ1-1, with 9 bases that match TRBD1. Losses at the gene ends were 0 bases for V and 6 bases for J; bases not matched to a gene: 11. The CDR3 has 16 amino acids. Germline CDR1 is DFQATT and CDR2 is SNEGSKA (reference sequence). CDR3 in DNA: TGCAGTGCTAGAGATGGGACAGGGTTGCGTCTCCCTGAAGCTTTCTTT. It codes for CSARDGTGLRLPEAFF.

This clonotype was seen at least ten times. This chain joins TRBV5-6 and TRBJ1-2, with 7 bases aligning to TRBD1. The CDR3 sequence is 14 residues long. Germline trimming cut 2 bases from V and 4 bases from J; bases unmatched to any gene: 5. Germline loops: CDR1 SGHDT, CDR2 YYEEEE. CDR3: CASSLTGDSYGYTF. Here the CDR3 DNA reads TGTGCCAGCAGCTTAACGGGGGACAGCTATGGCTACACCTTC.

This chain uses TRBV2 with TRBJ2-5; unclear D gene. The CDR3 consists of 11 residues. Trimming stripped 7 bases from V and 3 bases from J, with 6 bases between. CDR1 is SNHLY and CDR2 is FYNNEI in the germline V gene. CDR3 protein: CASTYKETQYF. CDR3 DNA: TGTGCCAGCACTTATAAAGAGACCCAGTACTTC.

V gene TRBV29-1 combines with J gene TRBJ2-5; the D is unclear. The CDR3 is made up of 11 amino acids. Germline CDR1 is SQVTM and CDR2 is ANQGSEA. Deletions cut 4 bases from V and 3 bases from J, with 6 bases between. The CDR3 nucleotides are TGCAGCGTTGGATTCGAAGAGACCCAGTACTTC. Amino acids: CSVGFEETQYF.

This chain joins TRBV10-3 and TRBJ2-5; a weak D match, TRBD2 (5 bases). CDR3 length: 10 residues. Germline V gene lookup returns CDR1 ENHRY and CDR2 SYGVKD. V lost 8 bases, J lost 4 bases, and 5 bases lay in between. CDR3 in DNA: TGTGCCATCGGGAGAGAGACCCAGTACTTC. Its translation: CAIGRETQYF.

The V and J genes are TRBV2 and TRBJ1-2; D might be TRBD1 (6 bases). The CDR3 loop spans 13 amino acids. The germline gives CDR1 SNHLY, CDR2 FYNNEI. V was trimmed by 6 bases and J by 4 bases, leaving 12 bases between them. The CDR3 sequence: CASSVGQLYGYTF. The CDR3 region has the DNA TGTGCCAGCAGCGTCGGACAGCTCTATGGCTACACCTTC.

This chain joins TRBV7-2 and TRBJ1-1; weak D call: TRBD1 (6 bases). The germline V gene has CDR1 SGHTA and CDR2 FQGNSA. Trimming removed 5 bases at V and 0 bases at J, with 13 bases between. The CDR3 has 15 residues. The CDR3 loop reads CASSVEGGVNTEAFF. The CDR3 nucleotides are TGTGCCAGCAGCGTTGAAGGGGGAGTGAACACTGAAGCTTTCTTT.

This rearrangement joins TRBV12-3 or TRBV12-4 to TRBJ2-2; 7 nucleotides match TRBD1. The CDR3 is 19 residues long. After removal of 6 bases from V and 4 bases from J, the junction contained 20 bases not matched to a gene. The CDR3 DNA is TGTGCCAGCAGCCCTACGGATCGACAGGGAGCGGCCTCCACCGGGGAGCTGTTTTTT. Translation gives CASSPTDRQGAASTGELFF.

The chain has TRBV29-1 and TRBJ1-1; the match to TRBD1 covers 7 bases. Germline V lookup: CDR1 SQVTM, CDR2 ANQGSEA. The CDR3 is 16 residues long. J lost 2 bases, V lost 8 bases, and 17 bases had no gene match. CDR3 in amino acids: CSSEYGKGQTNTEAFF. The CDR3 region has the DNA TGCAGCAGTGAATACGGGAAGGGACAGACAAACACTGAAGCTTTCTTT.

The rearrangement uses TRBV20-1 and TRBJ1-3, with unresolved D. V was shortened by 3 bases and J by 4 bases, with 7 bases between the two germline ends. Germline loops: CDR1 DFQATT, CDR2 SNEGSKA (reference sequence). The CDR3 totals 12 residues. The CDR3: CSASGQGNTIYF. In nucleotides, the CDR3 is TGCAGTGCTAGTGGCCAGGGAAACACCATATATTTT.

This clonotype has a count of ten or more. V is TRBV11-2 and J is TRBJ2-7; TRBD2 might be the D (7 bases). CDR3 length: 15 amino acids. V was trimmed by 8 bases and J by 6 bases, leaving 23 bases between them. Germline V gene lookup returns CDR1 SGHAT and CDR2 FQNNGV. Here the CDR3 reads CASEIGGAPSGEQYF. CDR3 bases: TGTGCCAGCGAGATTGGGGGGGCACCTTCGGGCGAGCAGTACTTC.

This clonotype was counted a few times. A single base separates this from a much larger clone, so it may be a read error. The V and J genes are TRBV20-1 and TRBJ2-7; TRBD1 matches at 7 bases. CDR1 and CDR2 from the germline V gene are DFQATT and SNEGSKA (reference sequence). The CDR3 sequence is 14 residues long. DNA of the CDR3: TGCAGTGCTAGATGGGACAGCAATCCCTACGAGCAGTGCTTC. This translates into CSARWDSNPYEQCF.

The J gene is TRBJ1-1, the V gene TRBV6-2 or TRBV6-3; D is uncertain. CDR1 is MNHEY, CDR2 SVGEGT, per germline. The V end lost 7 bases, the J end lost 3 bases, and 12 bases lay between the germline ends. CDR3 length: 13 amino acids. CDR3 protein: CASIRLWDTEAFF. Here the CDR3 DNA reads TGTGCCAGCATCCGATTGTGGGACACTGAAGCTTTCTTT.

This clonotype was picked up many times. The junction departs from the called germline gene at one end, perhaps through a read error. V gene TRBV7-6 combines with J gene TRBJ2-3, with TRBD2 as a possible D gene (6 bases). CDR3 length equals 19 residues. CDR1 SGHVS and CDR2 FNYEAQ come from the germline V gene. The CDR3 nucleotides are TGTGCCAGCAGCTCCCACTCTACTCTAGCGTCATCTAGCACAGGTACGCAGTATTTT. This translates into CASSSHSTLASSSTGTQYF.

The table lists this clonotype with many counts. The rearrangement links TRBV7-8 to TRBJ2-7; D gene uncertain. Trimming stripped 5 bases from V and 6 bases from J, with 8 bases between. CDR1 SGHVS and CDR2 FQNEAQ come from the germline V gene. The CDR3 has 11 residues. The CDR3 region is CASSPYTEQYF. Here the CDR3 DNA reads TGTGCCAGCAGCCCTTACACCGAGCAGTACTTC.